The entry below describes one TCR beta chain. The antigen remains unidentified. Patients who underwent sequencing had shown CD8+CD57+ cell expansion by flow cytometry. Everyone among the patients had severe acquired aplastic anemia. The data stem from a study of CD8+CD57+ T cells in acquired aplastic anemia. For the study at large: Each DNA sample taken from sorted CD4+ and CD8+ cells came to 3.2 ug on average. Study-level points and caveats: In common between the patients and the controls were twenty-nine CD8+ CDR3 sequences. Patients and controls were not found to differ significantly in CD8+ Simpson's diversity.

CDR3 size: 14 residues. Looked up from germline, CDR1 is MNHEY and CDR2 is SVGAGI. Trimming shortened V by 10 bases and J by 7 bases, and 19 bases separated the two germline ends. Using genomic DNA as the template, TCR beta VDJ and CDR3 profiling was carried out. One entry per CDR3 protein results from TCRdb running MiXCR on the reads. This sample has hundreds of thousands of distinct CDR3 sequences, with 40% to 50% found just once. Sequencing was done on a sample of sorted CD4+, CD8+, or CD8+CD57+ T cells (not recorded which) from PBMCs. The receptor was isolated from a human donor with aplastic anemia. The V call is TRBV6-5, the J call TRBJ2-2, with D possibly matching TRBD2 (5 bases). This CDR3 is CATLNSTRGGELFF. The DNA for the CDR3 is TGTGCCACCCTAAACTCCACACGGGGCGGGGAGCTGTTTTTT.